The following is a TCR beta chain sequence with its context. Antigen unknown. Germline V gene data show CDR1 as GTSNPN and CDR2 as SVGIG (reference sequence). V dropped 2 bases and J dropped 4 bases, with 11 bases sitting between them. The CDR3 totals 14 residues. The data derive from a study of T-cell reconstitution after alpha-beta-depleted transplantation in children. TCRbeta library preparation incorporated unique molecular identifiers. TCRdb processed the PCR reads anew with MiXCR; each CDR3 protein has one entry. The table lists over 450,000 distinct CDR3 sequences, 10% to 13% of them singletons, with 2% to 2.5% in the top ten. General study points: Fresh T-cell production supplied most of the T-cell counts and diversity seen one year after transplant. The study reportedly traced alpha-beta T cells about two months after transplant to several hundred expanded graft clones. Several patients had high TCRbeta diversity at day 60; it came from surviving recipient T cells and thymic progenitors.

This chain joins TRBV30 and TRBJ2-2, with D perhaps TRBD2 (6 bases). This clonotype was obtained from a child aged 2-9 years with inherited bone marrow failure, due to receive a stem cell transplant. The sequencing here drew on PBMCs, taken before TCRalphabeta/CD19-depleted stem cell transplant. The CDR3 nucleotides read TGTGCCTGGAGTAGGAGGGCTAGCACCGGGGAGCTGTTTTTT. It codes for CAWSRRASTGELFF.